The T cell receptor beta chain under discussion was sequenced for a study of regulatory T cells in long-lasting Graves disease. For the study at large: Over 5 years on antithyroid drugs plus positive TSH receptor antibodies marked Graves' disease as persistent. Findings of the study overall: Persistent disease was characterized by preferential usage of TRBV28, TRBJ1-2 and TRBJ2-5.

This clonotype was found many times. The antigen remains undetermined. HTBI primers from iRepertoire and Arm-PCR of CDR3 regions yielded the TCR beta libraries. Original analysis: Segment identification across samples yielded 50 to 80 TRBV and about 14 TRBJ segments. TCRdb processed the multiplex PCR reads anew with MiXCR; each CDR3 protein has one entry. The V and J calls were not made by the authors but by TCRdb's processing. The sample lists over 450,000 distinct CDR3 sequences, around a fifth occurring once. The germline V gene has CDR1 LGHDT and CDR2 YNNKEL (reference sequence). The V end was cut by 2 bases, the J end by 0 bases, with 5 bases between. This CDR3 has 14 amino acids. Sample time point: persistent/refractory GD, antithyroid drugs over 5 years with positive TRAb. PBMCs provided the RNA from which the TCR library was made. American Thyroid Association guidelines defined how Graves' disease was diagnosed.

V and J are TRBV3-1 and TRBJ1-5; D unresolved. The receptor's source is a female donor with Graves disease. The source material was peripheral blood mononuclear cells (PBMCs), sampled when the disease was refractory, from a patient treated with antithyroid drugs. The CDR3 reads CASSQFHSNQPQHF. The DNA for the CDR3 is TGTGCCAGCAGCCAATTCCATAGCAATCAGCCCCAGCATTTT.